One and the same sample provided the 19 T cell receptor beta chains below, sequenced in a study of radiotherapy plus CTLA-4 blockade in lung cancer. Clones were read by immunoSEQ multiplex PCR, and TCRdb kept only the in-frame ones, dropping some. The sample shows 58,000 or so clones, 65% to 80% of them seen only once. Sequenced material: peripheral blood, taken from a patient treated with radiotherapy plus ipilimumab. The receptors stem from a human donor with non-small cell lung cancer who had a complete response to radiotherapy plus ipilimumab.

V usage is TRBV30 and J usage is TRBJ2-5; a possible D gene is TRBD2 (6 bases). The CDR3 totals 13 residues. Trimming shortened V by 1 base and J by 5 bases, and 11 bases separated the two germline ends. CDR1 GTSNPN and CDR2 SVGIG come from the germline V gene (reference sequence). CDR3 coding DNA: TGTGCCTGGAGTGGTGGTCGGGGGGAGACCCAGTACTTC. Its translation: CAWSGGRGETQYF.

J is TRBJ1-5 and V is TRBV18; 7 bases match TRBD1. From germline, CDR1 is KGHSH and CDR2 LQKENI. Trimming cost V 3 bases and J 1 base; bases outside gene matches: 9. The CDR3 is made up of 17 amino acids. In nucleotides, the CDR3 is TGTGCCAGCTCACCCCGAGGGGCAGGGGGGAGCAATCAGCCCCAGCATTTT. Translated: CASSPRGAGGSNQPQHF.

The CDR3 bases are TGTGCCAGCAGCTTAAGGGTCCCAGGGTCCTACGAGCAGTACTTC. Amino acid sequence: CASSLRVPGSYEQYF. This sequence joins TRBV7-2 and TRBJ2-7, with TRBD1 as a possible D gene (5 bases). The germline V gene has CDR1 SGHTA and CDR2 FQGNSA. Trimming took 2 bases from V and 1 from J, leaving 12 bases between them. The CDR3 extends over 15 amino acids. Filled out from reference TRBV7-2 and TRBJ2-7, the complete variable domain reads GAGVSQSPSNKVTEKGKDVELRCDPISGHTALYWYRQSLGQGLEFLIYFQGNSAPDKSGLPSDRFSAERTGGSVSTLTIQRTQQEDSAVYLCASSLRVPGSYEQYFGPGTRLTVT.

V is TRBV11-3 and J is TRBJ1-2; D may be TRBD1 (6 bases). V was trimmed by 8 bases and J by 5 bases, leaving 12 bases between them. The CDR3 runs to 12 residues. CDR1 and CDR2 (germline): SGHNT, YENEEA. CDR3 sequence (DNA): TGTGCCAGCCAGGGGCGCGGGTATGGCTACACCTTC. Amino acids: CASQGRGYGYTF.

The chain joins TRBV6-1 to TRBJ1-1; 9 nucleotides align to TRBD1. The CDR3 totals 15 residues. The V and J ends lost 5 bases and 3 bases, in that order; junction bases with no gene match: 7. The germline V gene has CDR1 MNHNS and CDR2 SASEGT. The CDR3 spells CASSKQGAVDTEAFF. In DNA form, the CDR3 reads TGTGCCAGCAGTAAACAGGGGGCGGTCGACACTGAAGCTTTCTTT.

The chain combines TRBV4-3 with TRBJ2-3; D is perhaps TRBD1 (6 bases). CDR1 and CDR2 from the germline V gene are LGHNA and YSLEER. This CDR3 region has 14 residues. Between the trimmed V and J ends, which lost 3 bases and 3 bases, there was a span of 10 bases. Written as DNA, the CDR3 is TGCGCCAGCAGCCAGAACCAGGGGACAGATACGCAGTATTTT. Protein: CASSQNQGTDTQYF.

This chain connects TRBV5-8 to TRBJ2-7, with 8 bases matching TRBD1. This CDR3 is 13 amino acids long. Germline V gene lookup returns CDR1 SGHTS and CDR2 YDEGEE. The trim removed 7 bases at V and 7 bases at J, leaving 10 bases unmatched. The CDR3 DNA reads TGTGCCAGCCGATGGACAGGGATTGGAGAGCAGTACTTC. Translation gives CASRWTGIGEQYF.

This clone has only a few counts. The rearrangement joins TRBV7-2 to TRBJ2-1, with a tentative D call TRBD1 (6 bases). V lost 5 bases to trimming and J lost 0 bases, with 17 bases between them. CDR1 SGHTA and CDR2 FQGNSA come from the germline V gene. There are 17 residues in the CDR3. CDR3 loop: CASSRVLRGNSYNEQFF. The CDR3 nucleotides read TGTGCCAGCAGCCGGGTACTAAGGGGGAACTCCTACAATGAGCAGTTCTTC.

The CDR3 nucleotides read TGTGCCAGCAGCGCTGGCGGGACTAGCGGGGTACTTGAGCAGTTCTTC. Amino acid sequence: CASSAGGTSGVLEQFF. This chain links TRBV9 with TRBJ2-1; 13 positions agree with TRBD2. Looked up from germline, CDR1 is SGDLS and CDR2 is YYNGEE. The CDR3 runs to 16 residues. J was trimmed by 9 bases and V by 3 bases; bases with no gene match: 9.

The chain couples TRBV7-8 to TRBJ1-1; possibly TRBD1 for D (5 bases). The CDR3 loop spans 14 amino acids. Germline lookup yields CDR1 SGHVS and CDR2 FQNEAQ. V lost 0 bases and J lost 1, with 6 bases in between. The CDR3 nucleotides read TGTGCCAGCAGCTTAGCAGGGGCGAACACTGAAGCTTTCTTT. Its protein product is CASSLAGANTEAFF.

For the CDR3, the DNA is TGTGCCAGCAGTCTCATTAGGGGTGCGCAGTATTTT. Translating gives CASSLIRGAQYF. The rearrangement links TRBV6-1 to TRBJ2-3; a possible D gene is TRBD1 (5 bases). Trimming left V 5 bases short and J 10 bases short, with 13 bases between. The CDR3 has 12 amino acids. CDR1 MNHNS and CDR2 SASEGT come from the germline V gene.

This clone has only a few counts. J is TRBJ1-2 and V is TRBV7-9, with D hard to call. Germline CDR1 SEHNR, CDR2 FQNEAQ (reference sequence). CDR3 length: 13 amino acids. V lost 5 bases, J lost 0 bases, and 7 bases lay in between. The CDR3 region has the DNA TGTGCCAGCAGCCCCCAGACTAACTATGGCTACACCTTC. Its translation is CASSPQTNYGYTF.

The V and J genes are TRBV7-2 and TRBJ2-3, with TRBD2 as a possible D gene (6 bases). The CDR3 has 15 residues. V was trimmed by 1 base and J by 4 bases, leaving 12 bases between them. The germline V gene encodes CDR1 SGHTA and CDR2 FQGNSA. The CDR3 region is CASSLGGGLADTQYF. CDR3 DNA: TGTGCCAGCAGCTTAGGTGGGGGGTTAGCAGATACGCAGTATTTT.

This chain links TRBV5-1 with TRBJ2-3; the D is unclear. Germline CDR1 is SGHRS and CDR2 is YFSETQ. This CDR3 region has 15 residues. Trimming took off 4 bases at V and 0 bases at J, with 12 bases between the two ends. The CDR3 nucleotides read TGCGCCAGCAGCACCGACACCTCCAGCACAGATACGCAGTATTTT. Its translation: CASSTDTSSTDTQYF. The whole variable domain, remainder taken from reference TRBV5-1 and TRBJ2-3, is KAGVTQTPRYLIKTRGQQVTLSCSPISGHRSVSWYQQTPGQGLQFLFEYFSETQRNKGNFPGRFSGRQFSNSRSEMNVSTLELGDSALYLCASSTDTSSTDTQYFGPGTRLTVL.

V is TRBV6-5 and J is TRBJ2-7; the match to TRBD1 covers 9 bases. The junction had 4 bases not matched to a gene; V was cut back by 2 bases and J by 5 bases. This CDR3 spans 14 amino acids. The germline CDR1 and CDR2 sequences are MNHEY and SVGAGI. CDR3: CASSYADRGDEQYF. For the CDR3, the DNA is TGTGCCAGCAGTTACGCGGACAGGGGCGACGAGCAGTACTTC.

Here the CDR3 DNA reads TGTGCCAGCAGCCTCTACAGGCGCGAGCAGTACTTC. Its translation: CASSLYRREQYF. The chain is built from TRBV7-2 and TRBJ2-7, with D maybe TRBD1 (5 bases). Trimming left V 5 bases short and J 6 bases short, with 11 bases between. The CDR3 consists of 12 residues. Germline CDR1 and CDR2: SGHTA and FQGNSA. Full variable domain (rest looked up from reference TRBV7-2 and TRBJ2-7): GAGVSQSPSNKVTEKGKDVELRCDPISGHTALYWYRQSLGQGLEFLIYFQGNSAPDKSGLPSDRFSAERTGGSVSTLTIQRTQQEDSAVYLCASSLYRREQYFGPGTRLTVT.

V is TRBV6-5 and J is TRBJ1-2; TRBD1 is a possible D gene (6 bases). The V end lost 6 bases, the J end lost 4 bases, and 15 bases lay between the germline ends. CDR1 and CDR2 from the germline V gene are MNHEY and SVGAGI. There are 14 residues in the CDR3. DNA of the CDR3: TGTGCCAGCAGAGCTCAGGGGATTACCTATGGCTACACCTTC. It yields the protein CASRAQGITYGYTF.

The V and J genes are TRBV6-5 and TRBJ1-2; D gene uncertain. The germline V gene has CDR1 MNHEY and CDR2 SVGAGI. V lost 0 bases and J lost 0, with 11 bases in between. This CDR3 is 16 amino acids long. The CDR3 region has the DNA TGTGCCAGCAGTTACTCGACACTTCCAGCTAACTATGGCTACACCTTC. Protein: CASSYSTLPANYGYTF.

The V gene is TRBV19, the J gene TRBJ2-3, with 14 bases identical to TRBD2. Germline V gene sequence: CDR1 LNHDA, CDR2 SQIVND (reference sequence). V gave up 5 bases and J gave up 2 bases; unmatched junction bases: 6. The CDR3 consists of 17 residues. CDR3 region: CASSLGLAGGHTDTQYF. The DNA of the CDR3 is TGTGCCAGTAGTCTCGGACTAGCGGGAGGCCACACAGATACGCAGTATTTT.